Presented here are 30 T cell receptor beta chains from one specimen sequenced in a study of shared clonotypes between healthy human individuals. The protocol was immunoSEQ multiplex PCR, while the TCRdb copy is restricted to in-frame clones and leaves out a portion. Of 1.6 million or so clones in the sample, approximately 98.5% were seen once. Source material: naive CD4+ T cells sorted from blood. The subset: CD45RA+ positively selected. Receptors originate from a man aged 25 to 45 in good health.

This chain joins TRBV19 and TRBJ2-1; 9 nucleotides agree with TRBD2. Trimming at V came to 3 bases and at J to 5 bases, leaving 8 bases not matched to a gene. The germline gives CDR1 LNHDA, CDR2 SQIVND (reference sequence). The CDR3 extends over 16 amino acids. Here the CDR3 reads CASSIVASGTNNEQFF. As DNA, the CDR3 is TGTGCCAGTAGTATCGTAGCTAGCGGGACTAACAATGAGCAGTTCTTC.

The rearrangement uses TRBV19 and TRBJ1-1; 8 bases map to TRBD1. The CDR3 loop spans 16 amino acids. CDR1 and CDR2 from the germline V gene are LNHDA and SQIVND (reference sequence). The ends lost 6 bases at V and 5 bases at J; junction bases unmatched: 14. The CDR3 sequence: CASRSLRDRLGTEAFF. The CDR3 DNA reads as TGTGCCAGTAGATCCCTCCGGGACAGGTTGGGGACTGAAGCTTTCTTT.

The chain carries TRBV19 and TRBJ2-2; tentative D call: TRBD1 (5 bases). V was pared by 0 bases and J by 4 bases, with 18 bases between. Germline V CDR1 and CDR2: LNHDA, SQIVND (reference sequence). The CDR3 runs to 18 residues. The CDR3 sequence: CASSIDSTGPTFTGELFF. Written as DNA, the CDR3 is TGTGCCAGTAGTATAGATAGTACAGGCCCGACATTCACCGGGGAGCTGTTTTTT.

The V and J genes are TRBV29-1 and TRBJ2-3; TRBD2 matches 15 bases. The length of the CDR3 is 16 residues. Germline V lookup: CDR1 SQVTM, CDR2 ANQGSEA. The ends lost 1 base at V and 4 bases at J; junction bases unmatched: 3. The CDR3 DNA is TGCAGCGTTGAAGGGGGGACTAGCGGGAGGCCAGATACGCAGTATTTT. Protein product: CSVEGGTSGRPDTQYF.

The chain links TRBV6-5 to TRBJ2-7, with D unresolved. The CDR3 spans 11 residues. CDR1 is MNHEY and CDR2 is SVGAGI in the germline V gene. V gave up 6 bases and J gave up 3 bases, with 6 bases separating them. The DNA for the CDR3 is TGTGCCAGCAGCGATCTCTACGAGCAGTACTTC. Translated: CASSDLYEQYF.

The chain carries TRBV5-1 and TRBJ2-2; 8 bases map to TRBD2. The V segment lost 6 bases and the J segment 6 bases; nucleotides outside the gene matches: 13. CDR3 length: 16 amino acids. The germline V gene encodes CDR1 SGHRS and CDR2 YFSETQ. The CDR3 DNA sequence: TGCGCCAGCAATGGACAGCCGGGAGGGCCGGCCGGGGAGCTGTTTTTT. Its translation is CASNGQPGGPAGELFF.

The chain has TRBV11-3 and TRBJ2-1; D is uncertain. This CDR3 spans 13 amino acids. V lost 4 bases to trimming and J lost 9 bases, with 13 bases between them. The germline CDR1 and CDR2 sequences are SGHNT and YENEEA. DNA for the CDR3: TGTGCCAGCAGCTCAGCTCCACAAGGTGAGCAGTTCTTC. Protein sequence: CASSSAPQGEQFF.

The CDR3 DNA reads TGTGCCAGCAGCTTTGAGGAAGGAGTTGCCTACGAGCAGTACTTC. Amino acids: CASSFEEGVAYEQYF. V usage is TRBV7-2 and J usage is TRBJ2-7; no clear D gene. V lost 3 bases and J 2 bases, leaving 14 bases between the germline ends. Germline V gives CDR1 SGHTA, CDR2 FQGNSA. This CDR3 has 15 residues. The whole variable domain, remainder taken from reference TRBV7-2 and TRBJ2-7, is GAGVSQSPSNKVTEKGKDVELRCDPISGHTALYWYRQSLGQGLEFLIYFQGNSAPDKSGLPSDRFSAERTGGSVSTLTIQRTQQEDSAVYLCASSFEEGVAYEQYFGPGTRLTVT.

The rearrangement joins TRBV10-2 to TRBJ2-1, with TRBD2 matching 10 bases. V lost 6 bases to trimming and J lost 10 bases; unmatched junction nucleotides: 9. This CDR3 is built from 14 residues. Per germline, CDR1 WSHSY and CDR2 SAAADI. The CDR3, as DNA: TGCGCCAGCAGAGGGAGCGGGAGGGCCGAAGAGCAGTTCTTC. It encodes CASRGSGRAEEQFF.

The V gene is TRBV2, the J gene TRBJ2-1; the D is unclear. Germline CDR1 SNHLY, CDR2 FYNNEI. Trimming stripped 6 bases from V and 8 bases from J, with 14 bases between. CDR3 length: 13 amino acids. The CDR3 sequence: CASRLGRLDEQFF. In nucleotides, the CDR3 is TGTGCCAGCAGACTCGGACGGTTGGATGAGCAGTTCTTC.

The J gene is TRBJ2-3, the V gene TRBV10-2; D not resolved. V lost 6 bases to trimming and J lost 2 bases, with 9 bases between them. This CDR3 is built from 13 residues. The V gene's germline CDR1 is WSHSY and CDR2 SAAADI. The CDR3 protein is CASSDLITDTQYF. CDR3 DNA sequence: TGCGCCAGCAGCGACCTCATCACAGATACGCAGTATTTT.

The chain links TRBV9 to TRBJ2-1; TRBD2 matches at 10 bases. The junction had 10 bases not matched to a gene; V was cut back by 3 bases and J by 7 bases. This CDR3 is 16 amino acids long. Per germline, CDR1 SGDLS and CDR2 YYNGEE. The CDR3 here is CASSGLSGRARNEQFF. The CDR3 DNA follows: TGTGCCAGCAGCGGTTTGAGCGGGAGGGCCAGGAATGAGCAGTTCTTC.

As DNA, the CDR3 is TGTGCCAGCAGCTTAGGATACAGGGGAAAGTGGTACGAGCAGTACTTC. It is translated as CASSLGYRGKWYEQYF. The V call is TRBV7-9, the J call TRBJ2-7; 7 nucleotides align to TRBD1. Per the germline V gene, CDR1 is SEHNR and CDR2 is FQNEAQ (reference sequence). The J segment lost 4 bases and the V segment lost 1 base, leaving 10 bases of the junction unmatched. The CDR3 runs 16 residues.

For the CDR3, the DNA is TGCGCCAGCAGCCCAGACCGGACAGATACGCAGTATTTT. It specifies CASSPDRTDTQYF. The chain combines TRBV4-3 with TRBJ2-3; D unresolved. Trimming cost V 4 bases and J 3 bases, with 8 bases left between them. The CDR3 is 13 residues long. Germline V gene data show CDR1 as LGHNA and CDR2 as YSLEER.

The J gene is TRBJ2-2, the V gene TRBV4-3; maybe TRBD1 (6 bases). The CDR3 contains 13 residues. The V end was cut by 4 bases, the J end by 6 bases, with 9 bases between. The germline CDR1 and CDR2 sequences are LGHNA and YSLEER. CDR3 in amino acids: CASSLGHPGELFF. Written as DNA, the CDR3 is TGCGCCAGCAGCCTGGGACATCCCGGGGAGCTGTTTTTT.

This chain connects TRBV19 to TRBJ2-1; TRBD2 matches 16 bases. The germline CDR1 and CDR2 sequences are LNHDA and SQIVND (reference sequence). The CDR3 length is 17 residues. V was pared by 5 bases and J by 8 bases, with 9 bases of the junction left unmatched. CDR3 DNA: TGTGCCAGTAGTTTGGGACTAGCGGGAGGGCCGTCTGATGAGCAGTTCTTC. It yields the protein CASSLGLAGGPSDEQFF.

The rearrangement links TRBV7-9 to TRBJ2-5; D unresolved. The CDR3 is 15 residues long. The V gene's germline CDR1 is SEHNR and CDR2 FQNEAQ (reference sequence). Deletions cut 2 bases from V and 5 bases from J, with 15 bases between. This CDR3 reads CASSLPGSEWETQYF. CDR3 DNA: TGTGCCAGCAGCTTACCCGGGTCCGAGTGGGAGACCCAGTACTTC.

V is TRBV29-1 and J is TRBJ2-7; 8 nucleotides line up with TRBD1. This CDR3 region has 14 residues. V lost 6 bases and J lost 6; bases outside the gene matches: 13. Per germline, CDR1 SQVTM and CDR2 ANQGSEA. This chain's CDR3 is CSVNSGTGFGEQYF. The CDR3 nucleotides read TGCAGCGTAAACTCCGGGACAGGTTTCGGCGAGCAGTACTTC.

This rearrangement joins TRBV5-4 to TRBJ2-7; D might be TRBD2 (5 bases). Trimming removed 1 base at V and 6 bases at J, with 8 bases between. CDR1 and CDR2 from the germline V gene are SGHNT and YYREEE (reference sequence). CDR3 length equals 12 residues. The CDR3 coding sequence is TGTGCCAGCAGCTTGTCCGGAGGCGAGCAGTACTTC. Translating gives CASSLSGGEQYF.

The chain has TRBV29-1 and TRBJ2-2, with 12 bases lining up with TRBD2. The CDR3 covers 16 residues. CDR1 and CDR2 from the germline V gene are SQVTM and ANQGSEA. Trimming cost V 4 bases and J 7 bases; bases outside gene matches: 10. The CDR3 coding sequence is TGCAGCGTTGCCACACGACTAGCGGGAGCGGGCGGGGAGCTGTTTTTT. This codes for CSVATRLAGAGGELFF.

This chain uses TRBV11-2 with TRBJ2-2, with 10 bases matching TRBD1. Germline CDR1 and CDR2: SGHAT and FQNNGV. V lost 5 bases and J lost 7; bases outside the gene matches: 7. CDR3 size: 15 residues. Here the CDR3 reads CASSPGTGVIGELFF. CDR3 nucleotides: TGTGCCAGCAGCCCCGGGACAGGGGTAATCGGGGAGCTGTTTTTT.

The CDR3 is CASSWGSSYEQYF. CDR3 DNA: TGTGCCAGCAGTTGGGGCTCCTCCTACGAGCAGTACTTC. This chain joins TRBV28 and TRBJ2-7, with D perhaps matching TRBD1 (5 bases). CDR3 length: 13 amino acids. The germline V gene has CDR1 MDHEN and CDR2 SYDVKM. Trimming shortened V by 4 bases and J by 0 bases, and 7 bases separated the two germline ends.

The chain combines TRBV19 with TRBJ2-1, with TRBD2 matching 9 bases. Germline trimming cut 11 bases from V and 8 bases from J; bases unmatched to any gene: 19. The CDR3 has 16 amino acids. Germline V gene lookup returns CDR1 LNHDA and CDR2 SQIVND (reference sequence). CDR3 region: CASSGRFSGRYHEQFF. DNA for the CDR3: TGTGCCTCAAGTGGGCGATTTAGCGGGAGATATCATGAGCAGTTCTTC.

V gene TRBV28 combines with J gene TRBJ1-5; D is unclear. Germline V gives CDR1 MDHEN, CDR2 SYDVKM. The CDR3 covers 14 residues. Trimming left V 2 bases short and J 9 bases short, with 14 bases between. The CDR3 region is CASSLELLVVPQHF. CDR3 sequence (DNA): TGTGCCAGCAGTTTAGAACTCCTTGTAGTGCCCCAGCATTTT.

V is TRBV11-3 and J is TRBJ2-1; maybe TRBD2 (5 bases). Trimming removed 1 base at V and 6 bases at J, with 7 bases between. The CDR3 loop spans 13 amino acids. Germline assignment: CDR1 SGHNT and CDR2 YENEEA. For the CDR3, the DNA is TGTGCCAGCAGCTTAGGCGGGCCCAATGAGCAGTTCTTC. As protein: CASSLGGPNEQFF.

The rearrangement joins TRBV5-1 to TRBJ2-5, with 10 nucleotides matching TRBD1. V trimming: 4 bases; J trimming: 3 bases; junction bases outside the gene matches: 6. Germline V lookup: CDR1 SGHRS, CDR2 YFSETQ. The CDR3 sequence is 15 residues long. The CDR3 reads CASSTAGTGEETQYF. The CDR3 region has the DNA TGCGCCAGCAGCACCGCCGGGACAGGGGAAGAGACCCAGTACTTC.

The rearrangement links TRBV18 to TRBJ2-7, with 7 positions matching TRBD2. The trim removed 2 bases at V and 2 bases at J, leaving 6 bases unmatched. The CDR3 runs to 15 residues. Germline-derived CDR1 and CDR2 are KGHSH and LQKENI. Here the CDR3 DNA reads TGTGCCAGCTCACCATCGGCTAGCGGAACCTACGAGCAGTACTTC. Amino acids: CASSPSASGTYEQYF.

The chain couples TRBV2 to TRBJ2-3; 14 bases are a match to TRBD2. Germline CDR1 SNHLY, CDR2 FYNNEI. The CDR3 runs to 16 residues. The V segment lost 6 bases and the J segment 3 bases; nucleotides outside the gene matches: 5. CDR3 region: CASRETSGRVTDTQYF. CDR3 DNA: TGTGCCAGCAGGGAGACTAGCGGGAGGGTTACAGATACGCAGTATTTT.

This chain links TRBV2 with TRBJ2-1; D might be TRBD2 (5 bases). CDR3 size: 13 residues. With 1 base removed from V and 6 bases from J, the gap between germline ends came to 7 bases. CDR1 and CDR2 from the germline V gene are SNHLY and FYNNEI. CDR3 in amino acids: CASSEGLANEQFF. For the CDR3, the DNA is TGTGCCAGCAGTGAAGGGCTAGCCAATGAGCAGTTCTTC.

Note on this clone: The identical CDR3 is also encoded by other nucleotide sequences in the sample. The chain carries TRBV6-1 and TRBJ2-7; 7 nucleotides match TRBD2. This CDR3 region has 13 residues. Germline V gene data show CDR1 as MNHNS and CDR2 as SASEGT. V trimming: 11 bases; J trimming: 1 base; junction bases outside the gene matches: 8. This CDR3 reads CASRASGSYEQYF. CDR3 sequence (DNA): TGTGCCTCTCGGGCTAGCGGATCCTACGAGCAGTACTTC.